This T cell receptor (beta chain) was captured in a study of spatial heterogeneity in lung cancer. TCRdb passed the 5' RACE reads through MiXCR, listing each CDR3 protein once. The data show approximately 93,000 distinct CDR3 sequences, with roughly 19% seen just once and 21% held by the top ten. Documented time point: blood at routine non-recurrence follow-up after resection. The input material, whole RNA from tumor, nontumor lung or frozen PBMC, was sequenced unsorted. The CDR3 runs 14 residues. The V and J ends lost 5 bases and 5 bases, in that order; junction bases with no gene match: 11. In germline, CDR1 is DFQATT, CDR2 SNEGSKA (reference sequence). This clonotype was seen only a few times.

V usage is TRBV20-1 and J usage is TRBJ1-1; 7 bases map to TRBD1. The sequence derives from a male donor with early-stage non-small cell lung cancer. The sequencing used PBMCs, collected at follow-up. Here the CDR3 reads CSAYQGQAQTEAFF. In DNA form, the CDR3 reads TGCAGTGCTTACCAAGGACAGGCCCAGACTGAAGCTTTCTTT.